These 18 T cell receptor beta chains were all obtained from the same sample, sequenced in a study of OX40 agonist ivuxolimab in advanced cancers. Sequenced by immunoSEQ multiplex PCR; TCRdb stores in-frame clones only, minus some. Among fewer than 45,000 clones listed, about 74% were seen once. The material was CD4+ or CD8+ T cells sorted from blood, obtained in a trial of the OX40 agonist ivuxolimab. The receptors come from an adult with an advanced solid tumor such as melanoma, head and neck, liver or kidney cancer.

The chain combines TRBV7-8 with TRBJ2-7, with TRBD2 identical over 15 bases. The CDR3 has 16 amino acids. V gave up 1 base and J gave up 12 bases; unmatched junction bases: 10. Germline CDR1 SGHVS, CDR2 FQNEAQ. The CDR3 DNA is TGTGCCAGCAGCTTAGTGAGCGGACTAGCGGGGGGGCTAACGTACTTC. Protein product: CASSLVSGLAGGLTYF.

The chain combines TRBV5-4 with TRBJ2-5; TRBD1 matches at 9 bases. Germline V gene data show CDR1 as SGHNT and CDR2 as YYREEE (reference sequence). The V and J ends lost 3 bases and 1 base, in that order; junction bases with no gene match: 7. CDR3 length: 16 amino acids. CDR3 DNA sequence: TGTGCCAGCAGCTCACCAGGGACAGGGCGCCAAGAGACCCAGTACTTC. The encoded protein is CASSSPGTGRQETQYF.

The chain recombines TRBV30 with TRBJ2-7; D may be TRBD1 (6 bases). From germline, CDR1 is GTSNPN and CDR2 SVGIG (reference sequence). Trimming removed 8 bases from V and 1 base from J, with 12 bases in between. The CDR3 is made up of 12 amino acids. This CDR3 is CAHGQRSYEQYF. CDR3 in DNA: TGTGCCCACGGACAGAGATCCTACGAGCAGTACTTC.

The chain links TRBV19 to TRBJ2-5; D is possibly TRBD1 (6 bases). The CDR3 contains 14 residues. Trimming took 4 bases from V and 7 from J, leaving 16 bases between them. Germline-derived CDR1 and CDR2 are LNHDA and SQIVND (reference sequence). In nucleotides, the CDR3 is TGTGCCAGTAGTACATCAGGGGACCCACCGACCCAGTACTTC. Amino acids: CASSTSGDPPTQYF.

Written as DNA, the CDR3 is TGTGCCAGCAGCCGACAGGGCCGGGAGACCCAGTACTTC. It codes for CASSRQGRETQYF. This chain joins TRBV7-2 and TRBJ2-5, with 7 bases identical to TRBD1. Germline assignment: CDR1 SGHTA and CDR2 FQGNSA. The CDR3 is 13 amino acids. V lost 5 bases and J lost 5; bases outside the gene matches: 5.

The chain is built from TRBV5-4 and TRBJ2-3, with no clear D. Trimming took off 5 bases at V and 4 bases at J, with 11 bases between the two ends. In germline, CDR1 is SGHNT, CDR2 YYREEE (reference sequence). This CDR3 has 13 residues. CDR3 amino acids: CASRARVADTQYF. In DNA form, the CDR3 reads TGTGCCAGCAGGGCCCGGGTGGCAGATACGCAGTATTTT.

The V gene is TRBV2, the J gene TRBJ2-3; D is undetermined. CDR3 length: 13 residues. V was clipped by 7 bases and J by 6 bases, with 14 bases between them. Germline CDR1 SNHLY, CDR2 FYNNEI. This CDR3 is CASNLLVRDTQYF. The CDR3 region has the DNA TGTGCCAGCAACCTCCTAGTGAGGGATACGCAGTATTTT.

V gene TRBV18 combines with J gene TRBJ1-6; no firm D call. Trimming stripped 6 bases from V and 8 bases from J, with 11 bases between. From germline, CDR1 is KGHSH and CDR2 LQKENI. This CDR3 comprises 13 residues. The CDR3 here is CASSNGPYSPLHF. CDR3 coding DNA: TGTGCCAGCTCGAACGGGCCTTATTCACCCCTCCACTTT.

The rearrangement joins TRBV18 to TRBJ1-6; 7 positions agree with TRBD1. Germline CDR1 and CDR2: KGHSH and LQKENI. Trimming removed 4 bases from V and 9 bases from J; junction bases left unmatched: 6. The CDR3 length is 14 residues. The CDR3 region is CASSQTGASSPLHF. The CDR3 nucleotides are TGTGCCAGCTCACAAACAGGGGCGAGTTCACCCCTCCACTTT. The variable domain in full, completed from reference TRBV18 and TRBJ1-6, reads NAGVMQNPRHLVRRRGQEARLRCSPMKGHSHVYWYRQLPEEGLKFMVYLQKENIIDESGMPKERFSAEFPKEGPSILRIQQVVRGDSAAYFCASSQTGASSPLHFGNGTRLTVT.

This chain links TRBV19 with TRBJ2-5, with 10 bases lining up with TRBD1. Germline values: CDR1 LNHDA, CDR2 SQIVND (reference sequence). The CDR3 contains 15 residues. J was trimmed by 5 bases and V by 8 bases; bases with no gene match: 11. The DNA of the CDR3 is TGTGCCAGTGCGACCCGGGACAGGGGATCCGAGACCCAGTACTTC. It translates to CASATRDRGSETQYF. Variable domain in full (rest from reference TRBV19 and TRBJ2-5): DGGITQSPKYLFRKEGQNVTLSCEQNLNHDAMYWYRQDPGQGLRLIYYSQIVNDFQKGDIAEGYSVSREKKESFPLTVTSAQKNPTAFYLCASATRDRGSETQYFGPGTRLLVL.

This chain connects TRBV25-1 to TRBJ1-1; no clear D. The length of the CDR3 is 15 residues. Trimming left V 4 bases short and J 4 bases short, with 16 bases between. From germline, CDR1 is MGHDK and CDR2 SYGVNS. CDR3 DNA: TGTGCCAGCAGTGCCTCCCTGAGGTCGGGCACTGAAGCTTTCTTT. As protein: CASSASLRSGTEAFF.

CDR3 nucleotide sequence: TGTGCCAGCAGCTTCTCCCAGAACACTGAAGCTTTCTTT. It is translated as CASSFSQNTEAFF. The chain carries TRBV7-3 and TRBJ1-1, with unresolved D. V was pared by 3 bases and J by 1 base, with 6 bases between. The germline V gene encodes CDR1 SGHTA and CDR2 FQGTGA. CDR3 length: 13 residues. Full variable domain (rest looked up from reference TRBV7-3 and TRBJ1-1): GAGVSQTPSNKVTEKGKYVELRCDPISGHTALYWYRQSLGQGPEFLIYFQGTGAADDSGLPNDRFFAVRPEGSVSTLKIQRTERGDSAVYLCASSFSQNTEAFFGQGTRLTVV.

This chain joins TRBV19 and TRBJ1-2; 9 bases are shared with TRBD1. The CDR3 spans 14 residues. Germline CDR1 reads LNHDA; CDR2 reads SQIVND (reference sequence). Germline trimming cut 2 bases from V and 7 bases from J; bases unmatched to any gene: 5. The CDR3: CASSITGGASGYTF. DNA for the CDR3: TGTGCCAGTAGTATAACAGGGGGCGCGAGTGGCTACACCTTC.

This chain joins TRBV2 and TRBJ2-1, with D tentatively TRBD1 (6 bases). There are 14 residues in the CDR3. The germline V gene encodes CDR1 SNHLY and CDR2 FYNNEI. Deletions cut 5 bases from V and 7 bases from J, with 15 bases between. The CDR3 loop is CASSTGPWANEQFF. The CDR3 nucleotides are TGTGCCAGCAGTACAGGGCCCTGGGCAAATGAGCAGTTCTTC.

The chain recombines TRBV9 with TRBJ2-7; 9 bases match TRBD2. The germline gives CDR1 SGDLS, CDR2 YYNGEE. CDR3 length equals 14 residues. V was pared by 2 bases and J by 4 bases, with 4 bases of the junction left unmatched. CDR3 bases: TGTGCCAGCAGCGTCGGGACTAGCCCATACGAGCAGTACTTC. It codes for CASSVGTSPYEQYF.

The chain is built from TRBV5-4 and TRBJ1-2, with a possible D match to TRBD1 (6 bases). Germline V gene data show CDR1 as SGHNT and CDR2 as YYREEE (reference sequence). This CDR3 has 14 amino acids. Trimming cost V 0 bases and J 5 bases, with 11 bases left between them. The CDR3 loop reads CASSLGQEIYGYTF. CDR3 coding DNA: TGTGCCAGCAGCTTGGGACAGGAGATTTATGGCTACACCTTC.

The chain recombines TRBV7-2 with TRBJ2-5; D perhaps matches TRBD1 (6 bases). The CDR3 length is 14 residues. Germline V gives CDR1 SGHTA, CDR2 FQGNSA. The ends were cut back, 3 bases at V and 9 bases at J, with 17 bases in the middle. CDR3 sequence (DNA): TGTGCCAGCAGCTTTGCGACAGGCTCCGGGGCCCAGTACTTC. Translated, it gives CASSFATGSGAQYF.

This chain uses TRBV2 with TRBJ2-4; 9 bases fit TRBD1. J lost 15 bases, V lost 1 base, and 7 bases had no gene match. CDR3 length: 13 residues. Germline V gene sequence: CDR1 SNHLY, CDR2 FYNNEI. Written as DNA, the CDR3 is TGTGCCAGCAGTGAAGTCGGACAGGGGCCTCTGTACTTC. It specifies CASSEVGQGPLYF.